This record concerns one T cell receptor (beta chain) sequence. Its target antigen remains unknown. At one boundary the junction diverges from the germline segment, which might be a read error. CDR1 and CDR2 were assigned from the germline V gene as MGHRA and YSYEKL. The CDR3 sequence holds 16 residues, the cysteine and phenylalanine included. CDR3 DNA is the only sequence kept; it has 48 bases, read in frame from the first base. The method was multiplex PCR. Instrument used: Illumina HiSeq 2500. Following protocols modified from ARM-PCR, the researchers constructed TCRbeta libraries through three rounds of nested PCR with primers (Table S4). Before sequencing, PCR products in the 200-500 bp range were cut out of the gel and cleaned up using the QIAquick gel extraction kit. The authors processed their data as follows. Reads were cleaned using Trimmomatic, were merged into complete CDR3 sequences using FLASH, and were assigned to V(D)J germline segments using MiTCR. VDJtools was used to compute clonal diversity as the inverse Simpson's index. In-frame sequences without a premature stop codon were defined as productive reads. Using fastp at Q25 and MiXCR, TCRdb reprocessed the public reads and kept productive beta chains. Rows matching on CDR3 protein sequence are summarized as one entry with the most common DNA and genes. V and J calls and clone size were set by TCRdb, not the authors. A total of 100,000 to 120,000 distinct CDR3 sequences appear in this sample, 75% to 90% of them only once. The top ten constitute 22% of the sample.

RNA was extracted from bulk unsorted tissue and checked for quality with a NanoDrop ND-1000 and an Agilent 2100. Newly diagnosed lung cancer patients without prior chemotherapy who had been admitted for thoracic surgery in China between August and November 2014 were enrolled as donors. Patients with previous radiotherapy or chemotherapy, or with another concurrent cancer, were excluded from the study. Surgical tissue pieces of roughly 1-2 cm3 were preserved in RNAlater solution and stored at -80 °C until use. The sample comes from a study of tumor and adjacent non-tumor tissue in lung cancer (dated by TCRdb to between 2018 and 2020). Broadly, across the study: Patients with adenocarcinoma (roughly 12), squamous cell carcinoma (2) and small cell lung cancer (1) were included in the cohort. Ages among the roughly 15 patients ranged from about 31 to 85 years, there were roughly 10 men and 5 women, and disease was at TNM stage I to III. Sequencing produced 130 million or so productive TCRbeta reads in total, an average of approximately 4.5 million reads per sample. The study compared bulk TCRbeta repertoires between lung tumor tissue and matched distant non-tumor lung tissue from approximately 14 lung cancer patients. For each patient, one tumor sample and one normal lung sample were taken, giving under 35 paired specimens that underwent TCRbeta CDR3 sequencing. Study-wide conclusions, independent of this receptor: Because peripheral blood was not sequenced, the blood TCRbeta repertoires of the lung cancer patients in the study went unexamined. The sequencing platform is not named in the methods, and unique molecular identifiers are not mentioned. Only approximately 16 patients were included in the cohort, and the need for larger samples and more detailed clinical data was noted by the authors. Tumor tissue showed significantly higher TCR diversity (inverse Simpson) than normal lung tissue, at around 450 vs 150 (P = 0.0075, Mann-Whitney U test). TCR diversity was significantly higher in younger patients, and higher tumor TCR diversity was associated with shorter overall and disease-free survival. The top 100 clones accounted for a significantly larger cumulative portion of the repertoire in normal lung than in tumor tissue.

The sequence came from a man between 65 and 85 years old with non-small cell lung cancer. Recombination joined TRBV4-1 with TRBJ2-2, with 9 bases in between that match TRBD1. Sequenced input: lung tumor tissue. The CDR3 region has the sequence CANSPRTGVDHGELFF. The nucleotides are TGCGCCAACAGCCCCCGGACAGGGGTCGACCACGGGGAGCTGTTTTTT.